Listed below are T cell receptor beta chains from one sample, sequenced in a study of blood T cells in healthy people across ages. One entry per CDR3 protein, called by TCRdb with MiXCR from the 5' RACE reads. Found here are about 930,000 distinct CDR3 sequences, almost 30% of them singletons; the top ten hold roughly 10%. The sample was also reused in another study, on T cells of mothers and their children.

Sequencing used blood. Receptor source: a woman in her thirties or forties in good health. Each CDR3 is given with its conserved first and last residue. The order of the fields is J gene, CDR3 length, V gene, clone size, D gene, CDR3 DNA, CDR3 protein. D genes are given only for firm matches. Rows may omit the clone size; those that give it use once, few, many or a size class.

TRBJ2-7,15,TRBV13,.,TRBD1,TGTGCCAGCAGCCCGCATGGACAGGGGTCCTACGAGCAGTACTTC,CASSPHGQGSYEQYF
TRBJ2-7,14,TRBV20-1,many,.,TGCAGTGCTGAGAACACCGGGACCGTATACGAGCAGTACTTC,CSAENTGTVYEQYF
TRBJ2-7,16,TRBV20-1,many,TRBD1,TGCAGTGCGGTCGCCGGGACAGTAACCCTCTTAAGGGAGCAGTACTTC,CSAVAGTVTLLREQYF
TRBJ1-2,14,TRBV6-2/TRBV6-3,few,TRBD1,TGTGCCAGCAGGAGGACAGGTACTAACTATGGCTACACCTTC,CASRRTGTNYGYTF
TRBJ2-7,17,TRBV7-2,.,TRBD1,TGTGCCAGCAGCTTAGCGTTCGGGGGACAGGGGGCCCGCGAGCAGTACTTC,CASSLAFGGQGAREQYF
TRBJ2-6,19,TRBV6-2/TRBV6-3,once,TRBD1,TGTGCCAGCAGTTACCCGGGGGGACAGGGGGCATCTGGGGCCAACGTCCTGACTTTC,CASSYPGGQGASGANVLTF
TRBJ2-3,12,TRBV7-9,.,TRBD1,TGTGCCAGCAGCTCGACAGGGGGCAATCAGTATTTT,CASSSTGGNQYF
TRBJ2-7,12,TRBV28,many,.,TGTGCCTCCTCCGGGGCCCTCTACGAGCAGTACTTC,CASSGALYEQYF
TRBJ2-7,15,TRBV12-3/TRBV12-4,many,TRBD2,TGTGCCAGCAGTTTAAGGAGCGGGGGGGCCTACGAGCAGTACTTC,CASSLRSGGAYEQYF
TRBJ2-1,16,TRBV13,many,TRBD2,TGTGCCAGCGGGCACAGCGGGGGAAACGCCTACAATGAGCAGTTCTTC,CASGHSGGNAYNEQFF
TRBJ1-5,16,TRBV20-1,.,.,TGCAGTGCTAGAGTTTCTGGACAGAAGGGCAATCAGCCCCAGCATTTT,CSARVSGQKGNQPQHF
TRBJ1-1,13,TRBV12-3/TRBV12-4,few,.,TGTGCCAGCAGTTTAGTATACTACACTGAAGCTTTCTTT,CASSLVYYTEAFF
TRBJ1-2,14,TRBV29-1,few,TRBD1,TGCAGCGTTGCCCCCGGGACAGGGATGTATGGCTACACCTTC,CSVAPGTGMYGYTF
TRBJ2-3,16,TRBV5-1,.,.,TGCGCCAGCAGTCGACGAACGGGGGGCCCCCCCGATACGCAGTATTTT,CASSRRTGGPPDTQYF
TRBJ2-4,20,TRBV7-9,many,TRBD1,TGTGCCAGCAGCCCAAGTGGGACAGGGGCCTTGAGGGGGGCCAAAAACATTCAGTACTTC,CASSPSGTGALRGAKNIQYF
TRBJ1-4,12,TRBV7-9,few,.,TGTGCCAGCAGCTTAGAGGATGGAAAACTGTTTTTT,CASSLEDGKLFF
TRBJ2-3,14,TRBV7-2,.,.,TGTGCCAGCAGCTTACAACAGGGTAAAGATACGCAGTATTTT,CASSLQQGKDTQYF
TRBJ1-1,14,TRBV6-1,.,TRBD1,TGTGCCAGCAGAACCCGGGACAGGGTACCTGAAGCTTTCTTT,CASRTRDRVPEAFF
TRBJ2-3,11,TRBV20-1,.,.,TGCAGTGCTAGTTTCTCAGATACGCAGTATTTT,CSASFSDTQYF
TRBJ2-7,14,TRBV14,.,.,TGTGCCAGCAGCCAACAACGGCAGGGCTACGAGCAGTACTTC,CASSQQRQGYEQYF
TRBJ1-1,14,TRBV2,.,.,TGTGCCAGCAGCGTCGGAAGGGGAAGAACTGAAGCTTTCTTT,CASSVGRGRTEAFF
TRBJ2-3,14,TRBV12-3/TRBV12-4,.,.,TGTGCCAGCAGGAAGGACTTACGCACAGATACGCAGTATTTT,CASRKDLRTDTQYF
TRBJ1-5,17,TRBV12-3/TRBV12-4,.,.,TGTGCCAGCAGTTTATCAGGGGCGCTGGGTCGGAATCAGCCCCAGCATTTT,CASSLSGALGRNQPQHF
TRBJ1-2,15,TRBV27,few,TRBD1,TGTGCCAGCAGTTCAGGGGGCGCCGGGACTTATGGCTACACCTTC,CASSSGGAGTYGYTF
TRBJ2-5,15,TRBV7-2,.,TRBD2,TGTGCCAGCAGCTCACTAGCGGGGGGCCAAGGGACCCAGTACTTC,CASSSLAGGQGTQYF
TRBJ2-7,15,TRBV14,.,.,TGTGCCAGCAGCCGCAGACACCTTTCTCCCCACGAGCAGTACTTC,CASSRRHLSPHEQYF
TRBJ2-7,18,TRBV6-2/TRBV6-3,.,TRBD2,TGTGCCAGCAGTTACTCCCCAAATCCTAGCGGGGGATACTACGAGCAGTACTTC,CASSYSPNPSGGYYEQYF
TRBJ1-3,17,TRBV12-3/TRBV12-4,.,.,TGTGCCAGCAGTCCAGGCCGGGGGCGAGCTTTTGGAAACACCATATATTTT,CASSPGRGRAFGNTIYF